These 2 T cell receptor beta chains originate from one sample sequenced in a study of cytomegalovirus exposure and HLA in healthy donors. PCR was performed using 60 Vbeta and 13 Jbeta primers. Measured with immunoSEQ multiplex PCR; TCRdb has only the in-frame clones, and not every one. The data contain about 180,000 clones, 60% to 80% of them singletons. Specimen: PBMCs. These receptor sequences come from a man aged 40-55 years in good health and CMV-seropositive.

This clone was detected only once. The chain links TRBV7-6 to TRBJ2-5; possible D gene TRBD2, 6 bases. This CDR3 is 13 amino acids long. Deletions cut 1 base from V and 4 bases from J, with 7 bases between. The germline V gene encodes CDR1 SGHVS and CDR2 FNYEAQ. The CDR3 protein is CASSLVGGETQYF. The DNA for the CDR3 is TGTGCCAGCAGCTTAGTGGGGGGAGAGACCCAGTACTTC.

The chain carries TRBV5-4 and TRBJ2-3; D possibly corresponds to TRBD2 (5 bases). Germline CDR1 SGHNT, CDR2 YYREEE (reference sequence). Trimming left V 0 bases short and J 8 bases short, with 13 bases between. The CDR3 runs 14 residues. The CDR3 DNA sequence: TGTGCCAGCAGCTTGGGTCGGGAACCAGGTACGCAGTATTTT. This gives the protein CASSLGREPGTQYF. Full variable domain (remainder filled in from reference TRBV5-4 and TRBJ2-3): ETGVTQSPTHLIKTRGQQVTLRCSSQSGHNTVSWYQQALGQGPQFIFQYYREEENGRGNFPPRFSGLQFPNYSSELNVNALELDDSALYLCASSLGREPGTQYFGPGTRLTVL.